This T cell receptor beta chain was obtained from a study of T cell repertoires in cytomegalovirus infection. Study-wide points: The ex vivo response was dominated by HLA-C-restricted CMV-specific TCR beta clonotypes.

Each CDR3 protein is one row after TCRdb ran MiXCR on the reads. The table has a few hundred thousand distinct CDR3 sequences, around 40% seen once. Germline lookup yields CDR1 MDHEN and CDR2 SYDVKM. The CDR3 is 15 amino acids. J lost 5 bases, V lost 4 bases, and 8 bases had no gene match. As concerns this clonotype: No antigen is known for it.

This specimen consisted of cultured PBMCs, obtained from culture after CMV antigen stimulation. The origin of this receptor is a human donor in good health (CMV status not recorded). Some clones in this sample may be carry-over from other donors' samples. The V call is TRBV28, the J call TRBJ2-5; 9 positions match TRBD1. The CDR3 DNA follows: TGTGCCAGCAGTTCCTCCGGGACAGGGCGGGAGACCCAGTACTTC. Translating gives CASSSSGTGRETQYF.